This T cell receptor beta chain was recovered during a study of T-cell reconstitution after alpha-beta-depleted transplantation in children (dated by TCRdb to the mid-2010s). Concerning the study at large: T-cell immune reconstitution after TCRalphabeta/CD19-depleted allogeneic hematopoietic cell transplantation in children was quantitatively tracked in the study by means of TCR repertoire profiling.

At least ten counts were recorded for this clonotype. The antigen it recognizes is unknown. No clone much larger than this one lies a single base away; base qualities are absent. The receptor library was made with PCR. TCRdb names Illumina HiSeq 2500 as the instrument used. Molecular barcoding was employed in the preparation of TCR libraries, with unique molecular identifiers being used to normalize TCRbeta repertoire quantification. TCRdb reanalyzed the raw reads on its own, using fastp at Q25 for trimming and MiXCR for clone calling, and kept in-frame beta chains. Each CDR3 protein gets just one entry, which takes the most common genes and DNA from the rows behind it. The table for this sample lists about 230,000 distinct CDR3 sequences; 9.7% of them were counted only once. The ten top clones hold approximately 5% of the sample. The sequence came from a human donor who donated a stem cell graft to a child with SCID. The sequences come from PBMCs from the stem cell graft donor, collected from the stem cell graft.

For the CDR3, the sequence is CSALPDGYYEQYF. The sequenced DNA is TGCAGTGCTCTCCCCGACGGTTACTACGAGCAGTACTTC. The chain employs TRBV20-1 and TRBJ2-7; the D gene lacks a confident call. The CDR3 measures 13 amino acids from cysteine to phenylalanine. Left in the record is the CDR3 DNA by itself, 39 bases read in frame from the first base. V is pared back by 5 bases and J by 3 bases, with 14 bases lying between the germline termini. The germline V gene (reference sequence) sets CDR1 to DFQATT and CDR2 to SNEGSKA.